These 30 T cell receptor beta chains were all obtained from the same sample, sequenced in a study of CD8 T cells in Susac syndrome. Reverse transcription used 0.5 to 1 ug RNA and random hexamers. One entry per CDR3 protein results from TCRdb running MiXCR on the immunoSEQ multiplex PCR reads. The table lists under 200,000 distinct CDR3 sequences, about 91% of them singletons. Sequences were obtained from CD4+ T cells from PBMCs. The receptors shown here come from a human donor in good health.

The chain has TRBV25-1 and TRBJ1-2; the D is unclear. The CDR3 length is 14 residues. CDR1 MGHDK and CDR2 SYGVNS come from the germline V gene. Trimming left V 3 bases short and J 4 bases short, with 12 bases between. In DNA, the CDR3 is TGTGCCAGCAGTGACCCCAGGTGGGTCTATGGCTACACCTTC. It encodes CASSDPRWVYGYTF.

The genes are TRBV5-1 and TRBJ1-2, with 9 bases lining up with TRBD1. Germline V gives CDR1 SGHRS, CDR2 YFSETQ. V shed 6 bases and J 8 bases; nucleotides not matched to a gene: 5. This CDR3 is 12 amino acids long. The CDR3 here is CASNGQGYGYTF. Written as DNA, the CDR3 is TGCGCCAGCAACGGACAGGGGTACGGCTACACCTTC.

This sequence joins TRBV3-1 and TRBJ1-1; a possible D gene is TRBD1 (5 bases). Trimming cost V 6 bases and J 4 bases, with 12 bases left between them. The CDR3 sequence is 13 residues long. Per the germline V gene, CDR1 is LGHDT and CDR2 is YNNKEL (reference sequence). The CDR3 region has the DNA TGTGCCAGCAGTCTAAGCGGGGCCACTGAAGCTTTCTTT. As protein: CASSLSGATEAFF.

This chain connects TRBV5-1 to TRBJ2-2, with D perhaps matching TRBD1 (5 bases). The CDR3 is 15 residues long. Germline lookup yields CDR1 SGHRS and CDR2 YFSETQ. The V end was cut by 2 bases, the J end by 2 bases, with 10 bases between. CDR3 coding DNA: TGCGCCAGCAGCTTTCCAGGGCCCAACACCGGGGAGCTGTTTTTT. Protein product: CASSFPGPNTGELFF.

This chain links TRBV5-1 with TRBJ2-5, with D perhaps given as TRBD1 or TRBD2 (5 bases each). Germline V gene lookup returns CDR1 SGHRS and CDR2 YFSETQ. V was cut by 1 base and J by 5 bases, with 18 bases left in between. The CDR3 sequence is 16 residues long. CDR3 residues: CASSLSPEGAGETQYF. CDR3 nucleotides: TGCGCCAGCAGCTTGTCACCTGAGGGCGCAGGGGAGACCCAGTACTTC. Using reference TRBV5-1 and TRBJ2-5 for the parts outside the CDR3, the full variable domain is KAGVTQTPRYLIKTRGQQVTLSCSPISGHRSVSWYQQTPGQGLQFLFEYFSETQRNKGNFPGRFSGRQFSNSRSEMNVSTLELGDSALYLCASSLSPEGAGETQYFGPGTRLLVL.

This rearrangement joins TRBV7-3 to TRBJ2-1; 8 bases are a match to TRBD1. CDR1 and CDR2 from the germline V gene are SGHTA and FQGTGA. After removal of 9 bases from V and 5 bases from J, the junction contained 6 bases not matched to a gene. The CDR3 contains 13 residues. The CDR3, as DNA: TGTGCCAGTCGCGGACAGGGTCACAATGAGCAGTTCTTC. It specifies CASRGQGHNEQFF. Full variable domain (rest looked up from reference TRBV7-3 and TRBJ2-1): GAGVSQTPSNKVTEKGKYVELRCDPISGHTALYWYRQSLGQGPEFLIYFQGTGAADDSGLPNDRFFAVRPEGSVSTLKIQRTERGDSAVYLCASRGQGHNEQFFGPGTRLTVL.

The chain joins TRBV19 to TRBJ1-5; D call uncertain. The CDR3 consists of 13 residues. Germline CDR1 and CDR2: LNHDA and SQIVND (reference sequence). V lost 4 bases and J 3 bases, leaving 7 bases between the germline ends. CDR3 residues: CASSRVDNQPQHF. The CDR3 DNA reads TGTGCCAGTAGTAGGGTAGACAATCAGCCCCAGCATTTT.

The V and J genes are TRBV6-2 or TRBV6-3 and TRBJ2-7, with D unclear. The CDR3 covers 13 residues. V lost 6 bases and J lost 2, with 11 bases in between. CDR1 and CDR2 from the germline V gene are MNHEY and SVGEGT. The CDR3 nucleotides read TGTGCCAGCAGCTCGACAAGACCCTACGAGCAGTACTTC. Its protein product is CASSSTRPYEQYF.

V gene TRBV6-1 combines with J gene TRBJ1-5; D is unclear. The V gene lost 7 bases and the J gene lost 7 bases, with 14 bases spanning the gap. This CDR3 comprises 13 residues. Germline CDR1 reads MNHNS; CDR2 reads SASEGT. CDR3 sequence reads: CASTPGWEQPQHF. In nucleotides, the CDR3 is TGTGCCAGCACCCCGGGGTGGGAGCAGCCCCAGCATTTT.

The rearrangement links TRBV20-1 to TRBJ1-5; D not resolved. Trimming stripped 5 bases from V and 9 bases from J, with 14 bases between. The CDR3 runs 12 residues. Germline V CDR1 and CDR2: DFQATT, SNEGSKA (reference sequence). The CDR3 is CSALISRAPQHF. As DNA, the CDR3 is TGCAGTGCTTTAATTAGCAGAGCGCCCCAGCATTTT.

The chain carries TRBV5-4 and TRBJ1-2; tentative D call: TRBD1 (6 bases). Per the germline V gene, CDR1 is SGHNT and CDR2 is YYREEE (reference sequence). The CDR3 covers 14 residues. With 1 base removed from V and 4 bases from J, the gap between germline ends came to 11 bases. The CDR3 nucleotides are TGTGCCAGCAGCTTGAACCGGGGGCCCTATGGCTACACCTTC. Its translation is CASSLNRGPYGYTF.

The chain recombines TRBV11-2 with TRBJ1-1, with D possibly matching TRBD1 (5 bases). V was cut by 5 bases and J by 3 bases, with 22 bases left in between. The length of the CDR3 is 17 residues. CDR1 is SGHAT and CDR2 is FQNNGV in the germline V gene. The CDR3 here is CASSPRTGPLLDTEAFF. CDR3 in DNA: TGTGCCAGCAGCCCCCGAACGGGGCCGCTCCTGGACACTGAAGCTTTCTTT.

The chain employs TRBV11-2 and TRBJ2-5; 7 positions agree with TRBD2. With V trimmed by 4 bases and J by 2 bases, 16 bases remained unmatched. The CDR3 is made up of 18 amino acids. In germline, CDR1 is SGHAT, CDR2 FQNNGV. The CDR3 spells CASSSWRLRGGFQETQYF. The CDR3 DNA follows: TGTGCCAGCAGCTCATGGCGACTACGCGGGGGATTTCAAGAGACCCAGTACTTC.

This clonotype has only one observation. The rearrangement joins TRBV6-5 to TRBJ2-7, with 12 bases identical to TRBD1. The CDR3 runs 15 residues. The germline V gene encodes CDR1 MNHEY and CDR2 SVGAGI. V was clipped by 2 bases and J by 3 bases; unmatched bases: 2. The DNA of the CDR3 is TGTGCCAGCAGTTACGGGACAGGGGGCCACTACGAGCAGTACTTC. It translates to CASSYGTGGHYEQYF.

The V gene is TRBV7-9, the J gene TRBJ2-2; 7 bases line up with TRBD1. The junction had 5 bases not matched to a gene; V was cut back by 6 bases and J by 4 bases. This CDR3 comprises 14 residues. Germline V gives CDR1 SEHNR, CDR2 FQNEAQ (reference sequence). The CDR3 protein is CASRPGTATGELFF. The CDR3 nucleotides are TGTGCCAGCAGGCCTGGGACAGCCACCGGGGAGCTGTTTTTT.

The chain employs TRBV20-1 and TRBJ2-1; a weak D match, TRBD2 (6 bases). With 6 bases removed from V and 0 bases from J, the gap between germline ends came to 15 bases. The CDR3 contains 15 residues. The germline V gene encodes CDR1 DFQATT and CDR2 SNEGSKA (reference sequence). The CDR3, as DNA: TGCAGTGCCCCGACCACCGGGAGCTCCTACAATGAGCAGTTCTTC. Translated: CSAPTTGSSYNEQFF.

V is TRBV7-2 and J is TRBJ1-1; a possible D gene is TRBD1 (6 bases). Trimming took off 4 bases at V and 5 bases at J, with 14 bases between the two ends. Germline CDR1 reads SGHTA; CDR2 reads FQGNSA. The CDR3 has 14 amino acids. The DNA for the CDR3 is TGTGCCAGCAGCTCTCTACAGGGATTTACTGAAGCTTTCTTT. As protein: CASSSLQGFTEAFF.

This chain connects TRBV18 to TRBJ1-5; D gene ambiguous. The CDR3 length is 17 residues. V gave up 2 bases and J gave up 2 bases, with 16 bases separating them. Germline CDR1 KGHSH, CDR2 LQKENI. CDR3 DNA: TGTGCCAGCTCACCAAGAGGCCCTACTGGCGGCAATCAGCCCCAGCATTTT. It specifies CASSPRGPTGGNQPQHF.

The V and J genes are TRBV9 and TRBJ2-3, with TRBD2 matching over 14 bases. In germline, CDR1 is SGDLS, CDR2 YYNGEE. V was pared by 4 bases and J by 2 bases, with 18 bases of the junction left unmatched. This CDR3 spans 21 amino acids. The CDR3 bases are TGTGCCAGCAGCCTTACTACCTCAGGACTAGCGGGAGGTCGCCTCACAGATACGCAGTATTTT. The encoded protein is CASSLTTSGLAGGRLTDTQYF.

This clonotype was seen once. CDR3 nucleotides: TGTGCCAGCAGGGGAGGACAGGGGGCGCGTTCTGAAGCTTTCTTT. Residues: CASRGGQGARSEAFF. The rearrangement links TRBV6-2 or TRBV6-3 to TRBJ1-1, with 11 bases matching TRBD1. The J segment lost 6 bases and the V segment lost 6 bases, leaving 9 bases of the junction unmatched. The V gene's germline CDR1 is MNHEY and CDR2 SVGEGT. The CDR3 runs to 15 residues.

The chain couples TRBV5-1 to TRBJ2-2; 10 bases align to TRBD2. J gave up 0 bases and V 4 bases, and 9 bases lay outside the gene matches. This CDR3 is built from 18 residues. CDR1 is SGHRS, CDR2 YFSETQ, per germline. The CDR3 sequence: CASSLHPTSGANTGELFF. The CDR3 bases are TGCGCCAGCAGCCTTCATCCCACTAGCGGGGCGAACACCGGGGAGCTGTTTTTT.

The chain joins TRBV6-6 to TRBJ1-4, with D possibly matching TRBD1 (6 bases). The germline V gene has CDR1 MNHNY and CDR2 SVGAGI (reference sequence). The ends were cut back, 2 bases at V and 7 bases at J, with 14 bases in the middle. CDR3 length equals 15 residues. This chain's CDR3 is CASSYIGGASEKLFF. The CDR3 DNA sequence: TGTGCCAGCAGTTACATTGGGGGGGCTAGTGAAAAACTGTTTTTT.

CDR3 DNA: TGTGCCAGCAGCTTAGATGTAAGGCAGTACTTC. Translating it yields CASSLDVRQYF. The rearrangement joins TRBV7-9 to TRBJ2-7; unclear D gene. The CDR3 consists of 11 residues. The germline CDR1 and CDR2 sequences are SEHNR and FQNEAQ (reference sequence). V was clipped by 1 base and J by 9 bases, with 7 bases between them.

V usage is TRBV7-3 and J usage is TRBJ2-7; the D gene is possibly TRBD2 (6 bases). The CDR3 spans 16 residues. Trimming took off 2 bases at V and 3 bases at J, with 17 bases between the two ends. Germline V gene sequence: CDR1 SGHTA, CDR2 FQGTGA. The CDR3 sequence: CASSLAPGLPGYEQYF. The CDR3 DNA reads TGTGCCAGCAGCTTAGCCCCGGGACTCCCAGGCTACGAGCAGTACTTC.

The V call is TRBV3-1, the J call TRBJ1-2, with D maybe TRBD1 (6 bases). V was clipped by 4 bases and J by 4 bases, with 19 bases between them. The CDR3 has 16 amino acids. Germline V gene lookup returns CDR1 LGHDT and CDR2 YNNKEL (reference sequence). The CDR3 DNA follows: TGTGCCAGCAGCCCTGAGGGGCGGACAGCGATCTATGGCTACACCTTC. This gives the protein CASSPEGRTAIYGYTF.

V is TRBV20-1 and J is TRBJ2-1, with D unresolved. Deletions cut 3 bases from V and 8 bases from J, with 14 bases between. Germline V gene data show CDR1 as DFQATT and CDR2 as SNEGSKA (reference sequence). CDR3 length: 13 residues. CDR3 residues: CSARGPRIDEQFF. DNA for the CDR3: TGCAGTGCTAGGGGTCCGCGGATCGATGAGCAGTTCTTC.

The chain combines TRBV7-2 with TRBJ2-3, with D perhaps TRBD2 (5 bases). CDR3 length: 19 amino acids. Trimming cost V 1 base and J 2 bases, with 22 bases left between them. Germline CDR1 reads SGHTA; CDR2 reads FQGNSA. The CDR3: CASSLGGLSGMSDTDTQYF. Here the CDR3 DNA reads TGTGCCAGCAGCTTAGGAGGGCTCAGCGGAATGTCTGACACAGATACGCAGTATTTT.

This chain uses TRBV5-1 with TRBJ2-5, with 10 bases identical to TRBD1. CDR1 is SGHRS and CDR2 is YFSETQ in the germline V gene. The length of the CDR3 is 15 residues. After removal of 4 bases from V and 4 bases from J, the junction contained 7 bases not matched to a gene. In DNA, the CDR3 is TGCGCCAGCAGCCTCGGACAGGGGGGAATAGAGACCCAGTACTTC. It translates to CASSLGQGGIETQYF.

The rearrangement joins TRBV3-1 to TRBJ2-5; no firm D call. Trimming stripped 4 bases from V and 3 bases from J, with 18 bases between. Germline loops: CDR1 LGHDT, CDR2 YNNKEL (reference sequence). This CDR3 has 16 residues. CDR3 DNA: TGTGCCAGCAGCCCTCGACACGGTTTGGGTAAAGAGACCCAGTACTTC. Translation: CASSPRHGLGKETQYF.

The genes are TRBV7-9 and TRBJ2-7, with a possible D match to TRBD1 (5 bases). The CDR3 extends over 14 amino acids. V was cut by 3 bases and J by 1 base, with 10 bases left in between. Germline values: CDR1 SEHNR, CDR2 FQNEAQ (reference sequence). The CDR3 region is CASSFIDRSYEQYF. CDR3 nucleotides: TGTGCCAGCAGCTTTATTGACAGATCCTACGAGCAGTACTTC. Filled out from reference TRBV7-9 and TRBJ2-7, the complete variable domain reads DTGVSQNPRHKITKRGQNVTFRCDPISEHNRLYWYRQTLGQGPEFLTYFQNEAQLEKSRLLSDRFSAERPKGSFSTLEIQRTEQGDSAMYLCASSFIDRSYEQYFGPGTRLTVT.